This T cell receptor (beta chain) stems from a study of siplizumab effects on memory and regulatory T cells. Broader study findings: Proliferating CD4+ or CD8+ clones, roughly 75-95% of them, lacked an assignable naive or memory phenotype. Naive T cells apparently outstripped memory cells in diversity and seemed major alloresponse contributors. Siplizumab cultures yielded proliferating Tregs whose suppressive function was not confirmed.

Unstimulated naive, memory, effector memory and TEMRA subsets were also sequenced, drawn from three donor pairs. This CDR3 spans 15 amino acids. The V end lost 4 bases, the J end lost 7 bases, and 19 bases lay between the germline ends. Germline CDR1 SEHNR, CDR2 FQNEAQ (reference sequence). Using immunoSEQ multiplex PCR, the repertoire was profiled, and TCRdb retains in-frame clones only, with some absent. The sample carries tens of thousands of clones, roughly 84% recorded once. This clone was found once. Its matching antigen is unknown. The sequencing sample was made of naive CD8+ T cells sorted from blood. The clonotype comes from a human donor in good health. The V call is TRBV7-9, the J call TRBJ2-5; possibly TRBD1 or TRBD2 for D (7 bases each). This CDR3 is CASSSHREGALTQYF. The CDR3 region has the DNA TGTGCCAGCAGCTCCCACAGGGAGGGGGCCCTGACCCAGTACTTC.